These 2 T cell receptor beta chains came from one sample sequenced in a study of blood T cell repertoires in COVID-19. The protocol was immunoSEQ multiplex PCR, while the TCRdb copy is restricted to in-frame clones and leaves out a portion. This sample yields about 120,000 clones, of which 70% to 90% are seen a single time; approximately 8% belongs to the top ten. Sequencing used peripheral blood. These receptors all stem from a man between 65 and 85 years old who had recovered from COVID-19.

The chain couples TRBV9 to TRBJ1-6; 7 bases match TRBD1. V trimming: 7 bases; J trimming: 9 bases; junction bases outside the gene matches: 4. The CDR3 loop spans 12 amino acids. Germline loops: CDR1 SGDLS, CDR2 YYNGEE. In DNA, the CDR3 is TGTGCCAGCGGGGACAGAGGTTCACCCCTCCACTTT. Translating gives CASGDRGSPLHF.

The CDR3 DNA sequence: TGTGCCATCAGTCCTAGCGGGAGAGGAGAGACCCAGTACTTC. Residues: CAISPSGRGETQYF. The chain has TRBV10-3 and TRBJ2-5; 10 bases are shared with TRBD2. The CDR3 runs to 14 residues. Trimming took 5 bases from V and 4 from J; bases not matched to a gene: 4. The germline gives CDR1 ENHRY, CDR2 SYGVKD.